What follows are 26 T cell receptor beta chains derived from one specimen sequenced in a study of early T cells in non-severe SARS-CoV-2 infection. Via MiXCR, TCRdb re-called the 5' RACE reads, giving one row per CDR3 protein. The repertoire has some 96,000 distinct CDR3 sequences, 13% of them found once; the top ten carry about 2.1%. Material: whole blood. These TCRs come from an adult who was a healthcare worker with PCR-confirmed SARS-CoV-2 infection or an uninfected control (not recorded which).

This clonotype appeared a few times. The V and J genes are TRBV6-5 and TRBJ2-3; 7 nucleotides align to TRBD1. Losses at the gene ends were 0 bases for V and 12 bases for J; bases not matched to a gene: 9. The CDR3 is made up of 14 amino acids. CDR1 and CDR2 (germline): MNHEY, SVGAGI. The CDR3 region has the DNA TGTGCCAGCAGTTACTCAGAACGACAGGGTGTTCAGTATTTT. This encodes CASSYSERQGVQYF.

This clonotype showed up many times. V and J are TRBV20-1 and TRBJ2-2; 7 nucleotides line up with TRBD1. Germline lookup yields CDR1 DFQATT and CDR2 SNEGSKA (reference sequence). The CDR3 extends over 15 amino acids. Germline trimming cut 6 bases from V and 7 bases from J; bases unmatched to any gene: 14. The DNA for the CDR3 is TGCAGTGCCGGGAACCGGGGACAGACGATCGGGGAGCTGTTTTTT. Residues: CSAGNRGQTIGELFF.

This clonotype appeared a few times. The genes are TRBV28 and TRBJ2-4; the match to TRBD1 covers 8 bases. V shed 3 bases, J shed 9 bases, and the junction held 13 bases outside the gene matches. From germline, CDR1 is MDHEN and CDR2 SYDVKM. The CDR3 covers 16 residues. The CDR3 DNA reads as TGTGCCAGCAGTTTGTATGGACAGGGTAAGGGGAGCATTCAGTACTTC. Its protein is CASSLYGQGKGSIQYF.

This clonotype was counted many times. The rearrangement joins TRBV5-1 to TRBJ2-7; D unclear. This CDR3 has 15 amino acids. The V end was cut by 1 base, the J end by 3 bases, with 14 bases between. From germline, CDR1 is SGHRS and CDR2 YFSETQ. CDR3 DNA sequence: TGCGCCAGCAGCTTGTTGTCAGCCAAGAGCTACGAGCAGTACTTC. Amino acid sequence: CASSLLSAKSYEQYF.

This clonotype was seen more than once but under ten times. The rearrangement uses TRBV12-3 or TRBV12-4 and TRBJ1-1, with D unclear. The CDR3 is made up of 14 amino acids. The V end was cut by 3 bases, the J end by 0 bases, with 8 bases between. Written as DNA, the CDR3 is TGTGCCAGCAGTTTGGCACGGATGAACACTGAAGCTTTCTTT. This translates into CASSLARMNTEAFF.

This clonotype was counted ten times or more. V and J are TRBV7-8 and TRBJ1-1; TRBD1 is a possible D gene (5 bases). This CDR3 comprises 13 residues. CDR1 SGHVS and CDR2 FQNEAQ come from the germline V gene. The V gene lost 4 bases and the J gene lost 5 bases, with 11 bases spanning the gap. This CDR3 reads CASSSWGRTEAFF. CDR3 in DNA: TGTGCCAGCAGCTCATGGGGACGGACTGAAGCTTTCTTT.

This clonotype was seen ten or more times. This rearrangement joins TRBV19 to TRBJ1-5; D unclear. Germline V lookup: CDR1 LNHDA, CDR2 SQIVND (reference sequence). V lost 8 bases and J lost 2, with 10 bases in between. The CDR3 covers 13 residues. The CDR3 bases are TGTGCCAGTGGTTTTCCGGGCAATCAGCCCCAGCATTTT. It encodes CASGFPGNQPQHF.

This clonotype was observed many times. The chain employs TRBV7-8 and TRBJ2-4; 11 nucleotides agree with TRBD2. CDR1 SGHVS and CDR2 FQNEAQ come from the germline V gene. Losses at the gene ends were 4 bases for V and 6 bases for J; bases not matched to a gene: 2. The length of the CDR3 is 14 residues. The CDR3 spells CASSWLAGGNIQYF. The DNA for the CDR3 is TGTGCCAGCAGCTGGCTAGCGGGGGGAAACATTCAGTACTTC.

V is TRBV29-1 and J is TRBJ2-1; D might be TRBD2 (5 bases). Per the germline V gene, CDR1 is SQVTM and CDR2 is ANQGSEA. This CDR3 has 11 amino acids. Trimming pared 5 bases from V and 9 bases from J, leaving 11 bases between. Written as DNA, the CDR3 is TGCAGCGTTTGGAGGAAGGGTGAGCAGTTCTTC. Translated, it gives CSVWRKGEQFF.

The V call is TRBV20-1, the J call TRBJ2-7; 7 bases align to TRBD1. Germline trimming cut 6 bases from V and 2 bases from J; bases unmatched to any gene: 7. This CDR3 has 13 residues. Germline-derived CDR1 and CDR2 are DFQATT and SNEGSKA (reference sequence). CDR3 loop: CSAPTGIAYEQYF. The DNA for the CDR3 is TGCAGTGCCCCGACAGGGATCGCCTACGAGCAGTACTTC.

This clonotype was found many times. The chain has TRBV20-1 and TRBJ1-5; D possibly corresponds to TRBD1 (5 bases). The ends were cut back, 5 bases at V and 7 bases at J, with 18 bases in the middle. The germline V gene encodes CDR1 DFQATT and CDR2 SNEGSKA (reference sequence). The CDR3 spans 14 residues. CDR3 sequence (DNA): TGCAGTGCTGAGATGGACAAGCTGGACCAGCCCCAGCATTTT. Translated, it gives CSAEMDKLDQPQHF.

The chain joins TRBV6-5 to TRBJ1-2, with 12 bases matching TRBD1. Germline V gene lookup returns CDR1 MNHEY and CDR2 SVGAGI. V dropped 7 bases and J dropped 5; count of bases not matched to a gene: 8. This CDR3 is built from 15 residues. The CDR3 loop is CASTAGTGGNYGYTF. CDR3 sequence (DNA): TGTGCCAGCACCGCCGGGACAGGGGGCAATTATGGCTACACCTTC.

In its sample, this clonotype was seen a few times. This chain links TRBV20-1 with TRBJ1-2; the D gene is possibly TRBD1 (5 bases). Germline lookup yields CDR1 DFQATT and CDR2 SNEGSKA (reference sequence). This CDR3 has 12 amino acids. The germline V and J ends were trimmed by 2 bases and 7 bases, with 11 bases remaining between them. Here the CDR3 reads CSARPGTRGYTF. The CDR3 DNA follows: TGCAGTGCTAGACCAGGGACGCGTGGCTACACCTTC.

This clonotype appeared a single time. CDR3 DNA: TGCAGCGTTGAAGACCCGGGGCGGCCCCAGCATTTT. Translation: CSVEDPGRPQHF. This chain connects TRBV29-1 to TRBJ1-5; D is perhaps TRBD1 (5 bases). Germline CDR1 is SQVTM and CDR2 is ANQGSEA. The CDR3 consists of 12 residues. The V end lost 0 bases, the J end lost 9 bases, and 9 bases lay between the germline ends.

This clonotype has a handful of counts. The rearrangement uses TRBV10-3 and TRBJ2-3; the D gene is possibly TRBD2 (6 bases). This CDR3 has 14 amino acids. V lost 7 bases and J 2 bases, leaving 13 bases between the germline ends. Germline assignment: CDR1 ENHRY and CDR2 SYGVKD. CDR3 loop: CAIKGTYLTDTQYF. CDR3 DNA sequence: TGTGCCATCAAAGGGACTTATCTCACAGATACGCAGTATTTT.

J is TRBJ2-2 and V is TRBV28, with D uncertain. In germline, CDR1 is MDHEN, CDR2 SYDVKM. This CDR3 contains 15 residues. Trimming took 3 bases from V and 1 from J, leaving 9 bases between them. CDR3 sequence (DNA): TGTGCCAGCAGTTTTGGGTCCTTGAACACCGGGGAGCTGTTTTTT. Protein sequence: CASSFGSLNTGELFF. Looking up the rest from reference TRBV28 and TRBJ2-2 gives the full variable domain: DVKVTQSSRYLVKRTGEKVFLECVQDMDHENMFWYRQDPGLGLRLIYFSYDVKMKEKGDIPEGYSVSREKKERFSLILESASTNQTSMYLCASSFGSLNTGELFFGEGSRLTVL.

This clonotype occurred a few times. V is TRBV6-2 or TRBV6-3 and J is TRBJ2-1; D gene ambiguous. Trimming shortened V by 5 bases and J by 6 bases, and 11 bases separated the two germline ends. The CDR3 sequence is 13 residues long. From germline, CDR1 is MNHEY and CDR2 SVGEGT. The CDR3 DNA reads as TGTGCCAGCAGTCTAAGTATTTCCAATGAGCAGTTCTTC. It specifies CASSLSISNEQFF.

This chain connects TRBV10-3 to TRBJ1-3; D is uncertain. V was pared by 6 bases and J by 5 bases, with 11 bases between. Germline V gene lookup returns CDR1 ENHRY and CDR2 SYGVKD. The CDR3 has 13 amino acids. DNA of the CDR3: TGTGCCATCAGCGGCGACGGGCGAAACACCATATATTTT. The encoded protein is CAISGDGRNTIYF.

This clonotype has a handful of counts. This sequence joins TRBV19 and TRBJ2-2; a weak D match, TRBD2 (6 bases). There are 16 residues in the CDR3. V was pared by 5 bases and J by 2 bases, with 15 bases between. CDR1 and CDR2 (germline): LNHDA, SQIVND (reference sequence). CDR3 residues: CASSVSGVRNTGELFF. The CDR3 region has the DNA TGTGCCAGTAGTGTCTCGGGGGTCCGAAACACCGGGGAGCTGTTTTTT. Together with reference TRBV19 and TRBJ2-2, the CDR3 gives the full variable domain: DGGITQSPKYLFRKEGQNVTLSCEQNLNHDAMYWYRQDPGQGLRLIYYSQIVNDFQKGDIAEGYSVSREKKESFPLTVTSAQKNPTAFYLCASSVSGVRNTGELFFGEGSRLTVL.

This clonotype has just one count. CDR3 DNA: TGTGCCAGCAGAACAGGGGCAGTGGACTATGGCTACACCTTC. It is translated as CASRTGAVDYGYTF. V usage is TRBV12-3 or TRBV12-4 and J usage is TRBJ1-2, with 7 bases fitting TRBD1. This CDR3 comprises 14 residues. J lost 3 bases, V lost 6 bases, and 7 bases had no gene match.

This clonotype was seen only a few times. V usage is TRBV6-6 and J usage is TRBJ1-5; TRBD1 matches 8 bases. With V trimmed by 8 bases and J by 2 bases, 5 bases remained unmatched. The CDR3 spans 14 residues. The germline gives CDR1 MNHNY, CDR2 SVGAGI (reference sequence). The CDR3 DNA sequence: TGTGCCAGCGCGGACAGGGAGGGCAATCAGCCCCAGCATTTT. Its protein is CASADREGNQPQHF.

The table lists this clonotype with many counts. V and J are TRBV29-1 and TRBJ2-7, with D possibly being TRBD2 (6 bases). This CDR3 contains 14 residues. Germline V gives CDR1 SQVTM, CDR2 ANQGSEA. V was clipped by 4 bases and J by 0 bases, with 13 bases between them. CDR3 loop: CSVVGGYSSYEQYF. CDR3 bases: TGCAGCGTTGTTGGAGGGTATAGCTCCTACGAGCAGTACTTC.

This clonotype turned up a few times. The chain employs TRBV4-1 and TRBJ1-2, with D possibly matching TRBD1 (5 bases). This CDR3 spans 16 amino acids. Germline lookup yields CDR1 MGHRA and CDR2 YSYEKL. The V and J ends lost 1 base and 4 bases respectively, with 16 bases between them. The CDR3 protein is CASSQVLGGRFYGYTF. CDR3 DNA: TGCGCCAGCAGCCAAGTTTTGGGGGGAAGGTTCTATGGCTACACCTTC.

This clonotype was seen ten or more times. The rearrangement links TRBV4-3 to TRBJ1-1; tentatively, D is TRBD1 (5 bases). CDR1 LGHNA and CDR2 YSLEER come from the germline V gene. CDR3 length equals 15 residues. V was shortened by 0 bases and J by 5 bases, with 13 bases between the two germline ends. As DNA, the CDR3 is TGCGCCAGCAGCCAAGATTACGGGGCAGGGACTGAAGCTTTCTTT. Encoded protein: CASSQDYGAGTEAFF.

This clonotype was seen a handful of times. This chain connects TRBV29-1 to TRBJ1-3, with D tentatively TRBD1 (5 bases). CDR1 is SQVTM and CDR2 is ANQGSEA in the germline V gene. The V end was cut by 6 bases, the J end by 0 bases, with 9 bases between. The CDR3 contains 13 residues. The CDR3 DNA sequence: TGCAGCGTAGACAGTAGCTCTGGAAACACCATATATTTT. This gives the protein CSVDSSSGNTIYF.

This clonotype appeared many times. The CDR3 nucleotides are TGTGCCAGCAGCCAAGGACCCGGGGAGCTGTTTTTT. Amino acid sequence: CASSQGPGELFF. This chain uses TRBV3-1 with TRBJ2-2; D unresolved. Trimming stripped 1 base from V and 6 bases from J, with 3 bases between. The CDR3 consists of 12 residues. CDR1 is LGHDT and CDR2 is YNNKEL in the germline V gene (reference sequence).